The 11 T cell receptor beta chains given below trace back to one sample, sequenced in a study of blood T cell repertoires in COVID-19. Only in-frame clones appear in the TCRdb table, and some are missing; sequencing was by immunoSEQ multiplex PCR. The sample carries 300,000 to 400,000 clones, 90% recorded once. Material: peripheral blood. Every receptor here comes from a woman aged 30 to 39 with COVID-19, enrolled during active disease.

The CDR3 spells CASSYWTSGSPYEQYF. The CDR3 DNA reads as TGTGCCAGCAGCTATTGGACTAGCGGGAGCCCCTACGAGCAGTACTTC. The chain is built from TRBV7-9 and TRBJ2-7; the match to TRBD2 covers 13 bases. V shed 4 bases and J 2 bases; nucleotides not matched to a gene: 5. CDR1 is SEHNR and CDR2 is FQNEAQ in the germline V gene (reference sequence). The CDR3 loop spans 16 amino acids.

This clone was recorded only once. CDR3 protein: CASSEWLGQNYGYTF. In nucleotides, the CDR3 is TGCGCCAGCAGTGAGTGGTTGGGACAGAACTATGGCTACACCTTC. The J gene is TRBJ1-2, the V gene TRBV10-2; 7 bases are shared with TRBD1. The length of the CDR3 is 15 residues. The J segment lost 2 bases and the V segment lost 1 base, leaving 4 bases of the junction unmatched. Germline loops: CDR1 WSHSY, CDR2 SAAADI.

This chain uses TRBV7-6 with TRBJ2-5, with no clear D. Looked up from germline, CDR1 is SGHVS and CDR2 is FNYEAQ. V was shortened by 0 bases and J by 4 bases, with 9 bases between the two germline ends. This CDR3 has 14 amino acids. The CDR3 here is CASSLAAGRETQYF. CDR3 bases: TGTGCCAGCAGCTTAGCTGCAGGAAGAGAGACCCAGTACTTC.

CDR3 in DNA: TGTGCCACACTGAGGCAGCCGAACACTGAAGCTTTCTTT. This gives the protein CATLRQPNTEAFF. The chain uses TRBV30 and TRBJ1-1; D not certain. The CDR3 contains 13 residues. Trimming removed 8 bases at V and 1 base at J, with 14 bases between. Germline V gene lookup returns CDR1 GTSNPN and CDR2 SVGIG (reference sequence).

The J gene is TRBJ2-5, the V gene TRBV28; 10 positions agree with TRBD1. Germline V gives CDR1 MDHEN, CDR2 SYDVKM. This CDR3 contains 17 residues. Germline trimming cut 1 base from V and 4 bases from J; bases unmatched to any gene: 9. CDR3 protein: CASSLLMLGTGAETQYF. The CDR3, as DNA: TGTGCCAGCAGTTTATTGATGTTGGGGACAGGGGCAGAGACCCAGTACTTC.

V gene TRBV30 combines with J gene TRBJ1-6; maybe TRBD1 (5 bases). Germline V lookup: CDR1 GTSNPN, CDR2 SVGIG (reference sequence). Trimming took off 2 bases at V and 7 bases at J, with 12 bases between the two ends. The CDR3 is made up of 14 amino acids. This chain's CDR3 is CAWSFSRVNSPLHF. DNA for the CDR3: TGTGCCTGGAGTTTCAGCAGGGTAAATTCACCCCTCCACTTT.

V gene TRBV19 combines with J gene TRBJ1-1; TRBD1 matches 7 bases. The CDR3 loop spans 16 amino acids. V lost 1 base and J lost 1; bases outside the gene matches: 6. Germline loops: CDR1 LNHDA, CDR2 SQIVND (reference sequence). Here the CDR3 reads CASSIVSDRKNTEAFF. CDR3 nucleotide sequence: TGTGCCAGTAGTATAGTGTCGGACAGGAAGAACACTGAAGCTTTCTTT.

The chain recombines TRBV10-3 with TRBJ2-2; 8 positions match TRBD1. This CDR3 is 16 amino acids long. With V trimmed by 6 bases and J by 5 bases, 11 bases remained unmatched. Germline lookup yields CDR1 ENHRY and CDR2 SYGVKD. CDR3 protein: CAISQRVGQGTGELFF. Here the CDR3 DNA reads TGTGCCATCAGCCAGAGGGTTGGACAGGGAACCGGGGAGCTGTTTTTT.

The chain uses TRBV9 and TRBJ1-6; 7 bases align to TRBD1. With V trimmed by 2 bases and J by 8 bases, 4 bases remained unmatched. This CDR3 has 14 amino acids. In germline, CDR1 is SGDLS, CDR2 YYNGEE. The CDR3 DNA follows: TGTGCCAGCAGCGTTCGGGACAGCTATTCACCCCTCCACTTT. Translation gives CASSVRDSYSPLHF. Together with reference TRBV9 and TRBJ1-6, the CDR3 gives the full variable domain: DSGVTQTPKHLITATGQRVTLRCSPRSGDLSVYWYQQSLDQGLQFLIQYYNGEERAKGNILERFSAQQFPDLHSELNLSSLELGDSALYFCASSVRDSYSPLHFGNGTRLTVT.

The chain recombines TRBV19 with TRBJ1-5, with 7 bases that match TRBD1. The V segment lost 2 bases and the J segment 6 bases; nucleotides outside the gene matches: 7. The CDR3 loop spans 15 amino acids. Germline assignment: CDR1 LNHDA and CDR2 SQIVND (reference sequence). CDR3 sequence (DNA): TGTGCCAGTAGTATAATGGGGACAGACCTTCAGCCCCAGCATTTT. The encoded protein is CASSIMGTDLQPQHF.

The CDR3 sequence is CASSPIQGSTEAFF. The CDR3 nucleotides read TGTGCCAGCAGCCCGATACAGGGAAGCACTGAAGCTTTCTTT. V usage is TRBV7-9 and J usage is TRBJ1-1; a possible D gene is TRBD1 (6 bases). The CDR3 extends over 14 amino acids. Per the germline V gene, CDR1 is SEHNR and CDR2 is FQNEAQ (reference sequence). The V gene lost 5 bases and the J gene lost 4 bases, with 14 bases spanning the gap.